These T cell receptor beta chains were read from a single sample in a study of response to subunit inactivated influenza vaccine. TCRdb independently ran MiXCR on the RT-PCR reads; one entry per CDR3 protein. The data show about 540,000 distinct CDR3 sequences, under 30% seen once. This same sample was also part of a study on T cells expressing NK-cell markers.

The sample was CD4+ T cells sorted from PBMCs, taken less than 13 days after vaccination. The receptors here all came from a man aged 50 to 60 who received an inactivated influenza vaccine. CDR3s include the opening cysteine and the closing phenylalanine or tryptophan. A D gene is named only where the DNA matches it firmly. Part of the rows lack a size; the others show once, few, many or a class for expanded clones.

V gene: TRBV12-3/TRBV12-4; J gene: TRBJ2-5; D gene: -; clone size: -; CDR3 DNA: TGTGCCAGCAGTTTCTTTGGTGTGGAGACCCAGTACTTC; CDR3 protein: CASSFFGVETQYF
V gene: TRBV27; J gene: TRBJ2-5; D gene: TRBD2; clone size: few; CDR3 DNA: TGTGCCAGCAGTGAGGGACTAGGGATCCAAGAGACCCAGTACTTC; CDR3 protein: CASSEGLGIQETQYF
V gene: TRBV20-1; J gene: TRBJ2-7; D gene: -; clone size: -; CDR3 DNA: TGCAGTGCTAGCGGGAGTGGCCATGTGGAGCAGTACTTC; CDR3 protein: CSASGSGHVEQYF
V gene: TRBV10-3; J gene: TRBJ2-3; D gene: TRBD2; clone size: -; CDR3 DNA: TGTGCCATCAGTGGGAGGACTAGCGGAGGCACAGATACGCAGTATTTT; CDR3 protein: CAISGRTSGGTDTQYF
V gene: TRBV20-1; J gene: TRBJ2-7; D gene: TRBD2; clone size: -; CDR3 DNA: TGCAGTGCTAGAGACCCCCTAGCGGGAGGGCCTCACGAGCAGTACTTC; CDR3 protein: CSARDPLAGGPHEQYF
V gene: TRBV7-2; J gene: TRBJ2-1; D gene: TRBD2; clone size: -; CDR3 DNA: TGTGCCAGCAAAGCGGGAAGCGCTGAGCAGTTCTTC; CDR3 protein: CASKAGSAEQFF
V gene: TRBV6-1; J gene: TRBJ2-7; D gene: TRBD2; clone size: -; CDR3 DNA: TGTGCCAGCAAAATTGTAGCGGGGGGCTCCTACGAGCAGTACTTC; CDR3 protein: CASKIVAGGSYEQYF
V gene: TRBV5-8; J gene: TRBJ2-3; D gene: TRBD1; clone size: few; CDR3 DNA: TGTGCCAGCAGCTTGACAGGGGCGAGCGGTACGCAGTATTTT; CDR3 protein: CASSLTGASGTQYF
V gene: TRBV4-2; J gene: TRBJ2-3; D gene: TRBD2; clone size: few; CDR3 DNA: TGTGCCAGCAGCCCTCGGGGTAGCGGGAGCACAGATACGCAGTATTTT; CDR3 protein: CASSPRGSGSTDTQYF
V gene: TRBV12-3/TRBV12-4; J gene: TRBJ2-1; D gene: TRBD1; clone size: -; CDR3 DNA: TGTGCCAGCACACAGGGGGTTGGGTACAATGAGCAGTTCTTC; CDR3 protein: CASTQGVGYNEQFF
V gene: TRBV10-3; J gene: TRBJ2-7; D gene: -; clone size: few; CDR3 DNA: TGTGCCATCAGTGATTCGGTACATACATTTAGCTCCTACGAGCAGTACTTC; CDR3 protein: CAISDSVHTFSSYEQYF
V gene: TRBV15; J gene: TRBJ1-5; D gene: -; clone size: few; CDR3 DNA: TGTGCCACCAGCATGACAGGAAATCAGCCCCAGCATTTT; CDR3 protein: CATSMTGNQPQHF
V gene: TRBV12-3/TRBV12-4; J gene: TRBJ2-1; D gene: -; clone size: few; CDR3 DNA: TGTGCCAGCGGAAAGACGGGAGCTCGGGGCAATGAGCAGTTCTTC; CDR3 protein: CASGKTGARGNEQFF
V gene: TRBV20-1; J gene: TRBJ1-2; D gene: TRBD1; clone size: few; CDR3 DNA: TGCAGTGCCACGCAGGGGGCGGACTATGGCTACACCTTC; CDR3 protein: CSATQGADYGYTF
V gene: TRBV28; J gene: TRBJ1-4; D gene: TRBD1; clone size: -; CDR3 DNA: TGTGCCAGCAGTTTTTCCGGGACAGGGTTAAGTGAAAAACTGTTTTTT; CDR3 protein: CASSFSGTGLSEKLFF
V gene: TRBV25-1; J gene: TRBJ2-1; D gene: -; clone size: -; CDR3 DNA: TGTGCCAGCAGTGAAAGGTTAGGAGCCTACAATGAGCAGTTCTTC; CDR3 protein: CASSERLGAYNEQFF
V gene: TRBV11-2; J gene: TRBJ1-1; D gene: -; clone size: many; CDR3 DNA: TGTGCCAGCAGCTTATTGAGTCGTGGCACTGAAGCTTTCTTT; CDR3 protein: CASSLLSRGTEAFF
V gene: TRBV29-1; J gene: TRBJ2-5; D gene: -; clone size: few; CDR3 DNA: TGCAGCGTTGAAGCCCTTCGGGAAGGCATAGAGACCCAGTACTTC; CDR3 protein: CSVEALREGIETQYF
V gene: TRBV7-8; J gene: TRBJ1-1; D gene: TRBD1; clone size: few; CDR3 DNA: TGTGCCAGCAGCTTTTCGGGACAGATGAACACTGAAGCTTTCTTT; CDR3 protein: CASSFSGQMNTEAFF
V gene: TRBV20-1; J gene: TRBJ2-3; D gene: TRBD2; clone size: many; CDR3 DNA: TGCAGTGCAAAAATGGGGGGGTACACGCAGTATTTT; CDR3 protein: CSAKMGGYTQYF
V gene: TRBV5-1; J gene: TRBJ1-1; D gene: TRBD1; clone size: many; CDR3 DNA: TGCGCCAGCAGCCACGGGACAGGGGGCGTCGGCACTGAAGCTTTCTTT; CDR3 protein: CASSHGTGGVGTEAFF
V gene: TRBV3-1; J gene: TRBJ2-1; D gene: -; clone size: -; CDR3 DNA: TGTGCCAGCAGCCGGGTCGCGGCGAACAATGAGCAGTTCTTC; CDR3 protein: CASSRVAANNEQFF
V gene: TRBV28; J gene: TRBJ1-5; D gene: -; clone size: -; CDR3 DNA: TGTGCCAGCGGAAGGGATAGCAATCAGCCCCAGCATTTT; CDR3 protein: CASGRDSNQPQHF
V gene: TRBV4-2; J gene: TRBJ2-5; D gene: -; clone size: few; CDR3 DNA: TGTGCCAGCAGCCAAAACAGGGAGCAATTGACCCAGTACTTC; CDR3 protein: CASSQNREQLTQYF
V gene: TRBV15; J gene: TRBJ2-5; D gene: -; clone size: -; CDR3 DNA: TGTGCCACCAGCAGAGATCTAGCGGAGACCCAGTACTTC; CDR3 protein: CATSRDLAETQYF
V gene: TRBV7-2; J gene: TRBJ2-3; D gene: -; clone size: -; CDR3 DNA: TGTGCCAGCCGCCTCCTCTCCGATACGCAGTATTTT; CDR3 protein: CASRLLSDTQYF
V gene: TRBV19; J gene: TRBJ2-7; D gene: TRBD1; clone size: few; CDR3 DNA: TGTGCCAGTAGCCGGGACAGGGGTGAGGTGCAGTACTTC; CDR3 protein: CASSRDRGEVQYF
V gene: TRBV7-8; J gene: TRBJ1-6; D gene: -; clone size: -; CDR3 DNA: TGTGCCAGCACCGACTTAGCCGCAGGTTCTAATTCACCCCTCCACTTT; CDR3 protein: CASTDLAAGSNSPLHF
V gene: TRBV5-1; J gene: TRBJ2-7; D gene: -; clone size: -; CDR3 DNA: TGCGCCAGCAGCACCCCTCTCTCCTACGAGCAGTACTTC; CDR3 protein: CASSTPLSYEQYF
V gene: TRBV20-1; J gene: TRBJ2-7; D gene: -; clone size: -; CDR3 DNA: TGCAGTGCGCCGTTAATATCCTACGAGCAGTACTTC; CDR3 protein: CSAPLISYEQYF
V gene: TRBV5-4; J gene: TRBJ2-1; D gene: -; clone size: few; CDR3 DNA: TGTGCCAGCAGCTTGGGGGGACTTCTCGACAATGAGCAGTTCTTC; CDR3 protein: CASSLGGLLDNEQFF
V gene: TRBV7-2; J gene: TRBJ2-7; D gene: TRBD2; clone size: few; CDR3 DNA: TGTGCCAGCAGCCCTAGTAGCGGGAGTAGGTACGAGCAGTACTTC; CDR3 protein: CASSPSSGSRYEQYF
V gene: TRBV11-2; J gene: TRBJ2-1; D gene: TRBD2; clone size: -; CDR3 DNA: TGTGCCAGCAGCTTCAGTCTAGCGGGAGCTCCGACGAGTTCCTACAATGAGCAGTTCTTC; CDR3 protein: CASSFSLAGAPTSSYNEQFF
V gene: TRBV5-6; J gene: TRBJ2-3; D gene: -; clone size: many; CDR3 DNA: TGTGCCAGCAGCAGGGGGACGAGCACAGATACGCAGTATTTT; CDR3 protein: CASSRGTSTDTQYF
V gene: TRBV10-3; J gene: TRBJ1-5; D gene: -; clone size: few; CDR3 DNA: TGTGCCATCAGTGAGTCAGTTGATCAGCCCCAGCATTTT; CDR3 protein: CAISESVDQPQHF
V gene: TRBV11-2; J gene: TRBJ2-3; D gene: -; clone size: -; CDR3 DNA: TGTGCCAGCAGCTTAGCGCCAACCTTAACAGATACGCAGTATTTT; CDR3 protein: CASSLAPTLTDTQYF
V gene: TRBV12-3/TRBV12-4; J gene: TRBJ2-3; D gene: -; clone size: -; CDR3 DNA: TGTGCCAGCAGCCCCTGGGAGCGGAGTGTAGATACGCAGTATTTT; CDR3 protein: CASSPWERSVDTQYF
V gene: TRBV5-4; J gene: TRBJ2-7; D gene: -; clone size: once; CDR3 DNA: TGTGCCAGCAGCCCTAAAGGGGGACACTACGAGCAGTACTTC; CDR3 protein: CASSPKGGHYEQYF
V gene: TRBV7-2; J gene: TRBJ2-5; D gene: -; clone size: few; CDR3 DNA: TGTGCCAGCAGCTTGATGACAGGACAAGAGACCCAGTACTTC; CDR3 protein: CASSLMTGQETQYF
V gene: TRBV6-1; J gene: TRBJ1-2; D gene: -; clone size: few; CDR3 DNA: TGTGCCAGCAGTGTGGCCCAGACAGCAAACTATGGCTACACCTTC; CDR3 protein: CASSVAQTANYGYTF
V gene: TRBV7-3; J gene: TRBJ2-3; D gene: TRBD2; clone size: few; CDR3 DNA: TGTGCCAGCAGATCGGGACTAGCGGGAGTGAGGGATACGCAGTATTTT; CDR3 protein: CASRSGLAGVRDTQYF